This note documents a single T cell receptor (beta chain) sequence. Its specificity is unknown. Germline loops: CDR1 LGHNA, CDR2 YSLEER. CDR3 length: 15 amino acids. V gave up 3 bases and J gave up 7 bases, with 15 bases separating them. This record comes from a study of cytomegalovirus exposure and HLA in healthy donors. Study-level findings and limits: Information on immune exposure was restricted to one variable (CMV serostatus).

Primers included in the PCR were 60 Vbeta and 13 Jbeta primers. Measured with immunoSEQ multiplex PCR; TCRdb has only the in-frame clones, and not every one. The sample yields under 150,000 clones, around 68% seen once. The rearrangement uses TRBV4-3 and TRBJ1-4; TRBD1 is a possible D gene (5 bases). The clonotype comes from a woman aged 40 to 49 in good health and CMV-seropositive. Sample: PBMCs. CDR3 coding DNA: TGCGCCAGCAGCCAGAACTCCCGGGGGGGTGAAAAACTGTTTTTT. Its protein is CASSQNSRGGEKLFF.